This T cell receptor beta chain is drawn from a study of vaccination effects on CD4 cells after COVID-19. Notes on this clone: Its antigen is undetermined.

Here immunoSEQ multiplex PCR was the method, and the copy in TCRdb shows in-frame clones only, minus some. The sample includes tens of thousands of clones, around 79% of them seen just once. Germline V gives CDR1 SGHTA, CDR2 FQGNSA. The CDR3 is 13 amino acids. The V gene end was trimmed by 3 bases and the J gene end by 3 bases; junction bases not matched to a gene: 0. Antigen-specific CD4+ T cells were first expanded with viral peptide pools by the ViraFEST assay and only then sequenced. Culture proceeded for approximately nine days, and CD4+ T cells were then isolated. Absence of prior SARS-CoV-2 infection characterized the vaccine recipients, who showed negative nucleocapsid antibodies.

This chain uses TRBV7-2 with TRBJ2-5, with 8 bases that match TRBD2. Material: CD4+ T cells from PBMCs cultured with SARS-CoV-2 spike peptides, obtained before COVID-19 vaccination. The TCR comes from a human donor who received a COVID-19 vaccine. The DNA for the CDR3 is TGTGCCAGCAGCTTTAGCGGGGAAGAGACCCAGTACTTC. The encoded protein is CASSFSGEETQYF.